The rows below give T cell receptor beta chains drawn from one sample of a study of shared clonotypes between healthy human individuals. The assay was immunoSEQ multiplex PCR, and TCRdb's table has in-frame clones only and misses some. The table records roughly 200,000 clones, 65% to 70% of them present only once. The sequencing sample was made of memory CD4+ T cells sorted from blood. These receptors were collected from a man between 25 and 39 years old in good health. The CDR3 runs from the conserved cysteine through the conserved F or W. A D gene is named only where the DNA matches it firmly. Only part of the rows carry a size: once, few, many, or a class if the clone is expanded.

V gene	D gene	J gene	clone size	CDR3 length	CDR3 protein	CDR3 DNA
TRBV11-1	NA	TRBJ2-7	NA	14	CASSFAGVNYEQYF	TGTGCCAGCAGCTTCGCCGGGGTAAACTACGAGCAGTACTTC
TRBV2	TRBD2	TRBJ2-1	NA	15	CASRGTSGSLGEQFF	TGTGCCAGCCGTGGGACTAGCGGGAGTCTCGGTGAGCAGTTCTTC
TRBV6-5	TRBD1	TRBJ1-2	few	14	CASSLLDRGRGYTF	TGTGCCAGCAGTTTATTGGACAGGGGAAGGGGCTACACCTTC
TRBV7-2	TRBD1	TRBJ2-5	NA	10	CASSNRDSHF	TGTGCCAGCAGCAACCGGGACAGTCACTTC
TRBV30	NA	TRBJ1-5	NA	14	CAWSVSTGEGPQHF	TGTGCCTGGAGTGTTTCGACCGGAGAAGGGCCCCAGCATTTT
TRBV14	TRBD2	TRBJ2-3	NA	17	CASSQELAGGPRNTQYF	TGTGCCAGCAGCCAAGAGCTAGCGGGAGGGCCTCGCAATACGCAGTATTTT
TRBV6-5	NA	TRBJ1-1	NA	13	CASSYEGNTEAFF	TGTGCCAGCAGTTACGAGGGGAACACTGAAGCTTTCTTT
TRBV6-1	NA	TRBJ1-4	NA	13	CASKGVGGEKLFF	TGTGCCAGCAAGGGCGTAGGAGGGGAAAAACTGTTTTTT
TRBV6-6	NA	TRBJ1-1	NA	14	CASRPGGKDTEAFF	TGTGCCAGCAGACCCGGGGGTAAGGACACTGAAGCTTTCTTT
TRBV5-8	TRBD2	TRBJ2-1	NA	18	CASSLVFLYAGEVHEQFF	TGTGCCAGCAGCTTGGTATTTCTGTATGCGGGAGAGGTTCATGAGCAGTTCTTC